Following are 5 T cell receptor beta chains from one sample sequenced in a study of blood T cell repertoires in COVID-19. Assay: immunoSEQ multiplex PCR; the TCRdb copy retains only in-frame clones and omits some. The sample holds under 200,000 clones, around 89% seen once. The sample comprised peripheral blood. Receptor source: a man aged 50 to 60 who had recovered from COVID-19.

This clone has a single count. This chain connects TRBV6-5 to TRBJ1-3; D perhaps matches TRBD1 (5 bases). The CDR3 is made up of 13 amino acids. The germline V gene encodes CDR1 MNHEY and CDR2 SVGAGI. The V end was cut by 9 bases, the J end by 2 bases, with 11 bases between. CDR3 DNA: TGTGCCAGTTGTCAGGGCACTGGAAACACCATATATTTT. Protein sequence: CASCQGTGNTIYF.

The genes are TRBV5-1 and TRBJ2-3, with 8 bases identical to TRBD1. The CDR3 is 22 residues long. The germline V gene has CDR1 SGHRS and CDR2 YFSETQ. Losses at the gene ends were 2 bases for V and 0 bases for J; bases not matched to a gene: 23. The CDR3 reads CASSFRQGSQTRIEPSTDTQYF. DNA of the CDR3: TGCGCCAGCAGCTTCCGACAGGGGAGCCAAACCAGGATCGAGCCTAGCACAGATACGCAGTATTTT.

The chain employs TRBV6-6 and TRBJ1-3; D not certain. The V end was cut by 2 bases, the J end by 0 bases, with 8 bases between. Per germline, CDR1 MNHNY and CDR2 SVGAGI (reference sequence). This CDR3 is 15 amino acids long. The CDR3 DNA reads TGTGCCAGCAGTTACGAGCCGGTCTCTGGAAACACCATATATTTT. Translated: CASSYEPVSGNTIYF.

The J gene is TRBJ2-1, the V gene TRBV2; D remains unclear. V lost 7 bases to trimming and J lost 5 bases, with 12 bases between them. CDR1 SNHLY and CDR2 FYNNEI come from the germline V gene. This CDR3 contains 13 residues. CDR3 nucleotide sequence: TGTGCCAGCAACCTAAGAGTTGACAATGAGCAGTTCTTC. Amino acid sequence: CASNLRVDNEQFF.

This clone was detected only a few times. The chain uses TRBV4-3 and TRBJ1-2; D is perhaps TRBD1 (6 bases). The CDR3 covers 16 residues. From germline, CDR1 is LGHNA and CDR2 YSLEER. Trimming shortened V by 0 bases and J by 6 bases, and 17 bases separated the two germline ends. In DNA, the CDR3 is TGCGCCAGCAGCCAAGATGCGGGGGGCGGACCCCATGGCTACACCTTC. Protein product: CASSQDAGGGPHGYTF.